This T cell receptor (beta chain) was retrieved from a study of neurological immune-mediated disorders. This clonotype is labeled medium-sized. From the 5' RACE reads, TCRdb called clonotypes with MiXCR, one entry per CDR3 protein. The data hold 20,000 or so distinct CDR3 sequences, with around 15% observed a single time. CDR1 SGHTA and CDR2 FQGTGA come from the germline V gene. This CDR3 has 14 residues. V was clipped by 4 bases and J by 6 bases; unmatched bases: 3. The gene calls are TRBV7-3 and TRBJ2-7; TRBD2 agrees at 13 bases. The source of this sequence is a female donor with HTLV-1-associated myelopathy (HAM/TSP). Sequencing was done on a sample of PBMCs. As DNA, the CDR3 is TGTGCCAGCAGCTCGGGACTAGCGGGAAGCGAGCAGTACTTC. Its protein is CASSSGLAGSEQYF. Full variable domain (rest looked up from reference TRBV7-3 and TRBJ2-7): GAGVSQTPSNKVTEKGKYVELRCDPISGHTALYWYRQSLGQGPEFLIYFQGTGAADDSGLPNDRFFAVRPEGSVSTLKIQRTERGDSAVYLCASSSGLAGSEQYFGPGTRLTVT.